The 21 T cell receptor beta chains below were found in one sample sequenced in a study of T cells in Graves' hyperthyroidism and ophthalmopathy. It was RNA transcripts that yielded the amplified TCR beta CDR3 regions. First-round RT-PCR targeting the TCR CDR3 was performed with the HTBI primer set. TCRdb re-called the multiplex PCR reads with MiXCR, one entry per CDR3 protein. The sample includes 300,000 or so distinct CDR3 sequences, 16% of them seen just once. The material sequenced was blood. Receptors originate from a man aged 25-45 years with Graves' hyperthyroidism.

The V and J genes are TRBV4-2 and TRBJ2-1; D is possibly TRBD1 (6 bases). Deletions cut 0 bases from V and 10 bases from J, with 10 bases between. In germline, CDR1 is LGHNA, CDR2 YNFKEQ. The length of the CDR3 is 13 residues. The CDR3 loop is CASSQDLDREQFF. Written as DNA, the CDR3 is TGTGCCAGCAGCCAAGATCTGGACAGAGAGCAGTTCTTC.

The table lists this clonotype with a few counts. The chain employs TRBV2 and TRBJ2-2; D not certain. This CDR3 comprises 14 residues. Germline-derived CDR1 and CDR2 are SNHLY and FYNNEI. Between the trimmed V and J ends, which lost 7 bases and 2 bases, there was a span of 11 bases. The CDR3 nucleotides read TGTGCCAGCAACGGCGAGATAAACACCGGGGAGCTGTTTTTT. Its translation: CASNGEINTGELFF.

The table lists this clonotype with a few counts. The chain combines TRBV6-1 with TRBJ1-1; D remains ambiguous. The CDR3 is made up of 12 amino acids. Germline V gives CDR1 MNHNS, CDR2 SASEGT. V was trimmed by 5 bases and J by 8 bases, leaving 12 bases between them. CDR3 sequence reads: CASSSLWPEAFF. CDR3 sequence (DNA): TGTGCCAGCAGTTCATTGTGGCCCGAAGCTTTCTTT.

This clonotype has at least ten counts. V usage is TRBV5-1 and J usage is TRBJ2-7, with D possibly being TRBD1 or TRBD2 (5 bases each). Germline CDR1 is SGHRS and CDR2 is YFSETQ. The CDR3 contains 14 residues. V gave up 4 bases and J gave up 0 bases, with 11 bases separating them. The CDR3 is CASSGTGASYEQYF. The CDR3 DNA reads as TGCGCCAGCAGCGGGACCGGGGCCTCCTACGAGCAGTACTTC.

As regards this clonotype: A much more abundant neighbour one base away suggests this may be a read error. The chain joins TRBV6-1 to TRBJ1-2, with a weak D call TRBD1 (5 bases). Trimming removed 7 bases at V and 6 bases at J, with 9 bases between. Germline V gene lookup returns CDR1 MNHNS and CDR2 SASEGT. The CDR3 contains 11 residues. CDR3 coding DNA: TGTGCCAGCAAGACAGTCCATGGCTACACCTTC. Translating gives CASKTVHGYTF.

In its sample, this clonotype was seen a few times. The chain carries TRBV7-9 and TRBJ1-6, with a tentative D call TRBD1 (6 bases). CDR3 length: 15 amino acids. The V end was cut by 5 bases, the J end by 7 bases, with 15 bases between. Germline V CDR1 and CDR2: SEHNR, FQNEAQ (reference sequence). The CDR3 sequence: CASSRPGQQNSPLHF. As DNA, the CDR3 is TGTGCCAGCAGCCGACCCGGACAGCAAAATTCACCCCTCCACTTT.

The rearrangement uses TRBV5-4 and TRBJ1-3; D is unresolved. The CDR3 sequence is 15 residues long. Germline V lookup: CDR1 SGHNT, CDR2 YYREEE (reference sequence). V dropped 2 bases and J dropped 0 bases, with 9 bases sitting between them. The CDR3 region is CASSFGPTSGNTIYF. The CDR3 DNA reads TGTGCCAGCAGCTTCGGACCCACCTCTGGAAACACCATATATTTT.

This clonotype was counted ten times or more. The chain carries TRBV2 and TRBJ2-3, with 8 bases fitting TRBD1. This CDR3 is 16 amino acids long. The germline CDR1 and CDR2 sequences are SNHLY and FYNNEI. With 1 base clipped from V and 3 bases from J, the junction kept 6 bases outside the gene matches. CDR3 coding DNA: TGTGCCAGCAGTGAAGTGGACAGGGTCGCGACAGATACGCAGTATTTT. Translated: CASSEVDRVATDTQYF.

This clonotype was observed at least ten times. The rearrangement uses TRBV24-1 and TRBJ2-3; D remains unclear. The germline CDR1 and CDR2 sequences are KGHDR and SFDVKD. V lost 4 bases, J lost 0 bases, and 7 bases lay in between. The CDR3 runs to 14 residues. Here the CDR3 reads CATSDSSSTDTQYF. Here the CDR3 DNA reads TGTGCCACCAGTGACAGTTCTAGCACAGATACGCAGTATTTT.

To note about this clonotype: This may arise from a read error, as a much more abundant clone is one base away. This rearrangement joins TRBV27 to TRBJ2-1; D not resolved. The CDR3 is made up of 15 amino acids. Germline V CDR1 and CDR2: MNHEY, SMNVEV (reference sequence). CDR3 region: CASSLRLSSYNEQIF. CDR3 DNA sequence: TGTGCCAGCAGTTTACGGTTGAGCTCCTACAATGAGCAGATCTTC.

The chain carries TRBV30 and TRBJ1-1, with D hard to call. The CDR3 extends over 14 amino acids. Germline V gives CDR1 GTSNPN, CDR2 SVGIG (reference sequence). The V end was cut by 0 bases, the J end by 0 bases, with 8 bases between. DNA of the CDR3: TGTGCCTGGAGTGTACTCACGGTGAACACTGAAGCTTTCTTT. This gives the protein CAWSVLTVNTEAFF.

Ten or more counts support this clonotype. V is TRBV20-1 and J is TRBJ2-1; TRBD2 is a possible D gene (5 bases). Germline V gene lookup returns CDR1 DFQATT and CDR2 SNEGSKA (reference sequence). Trimming removed 0 bases from V and 10 bases from J, with 19 bases in between. The CDR3 contains 15 residues. As DNA, the CDR3 is TGCAGTGCTAGAGATCCCGAAACTAGGGAAGGGGAGCAGTTCTTC. This translates into CSARDPETREGEQFF.

This clonotype was seen repeatedly, ten times or more. The chain combines TRBV6-1 with TRBJ2-1, with a tentative D call TRBD1 (6 bases). This CDR3 has 18 amino acids. Trimming left V 4 bases short and J 9 bases short, with 28 bases between. Per germline, CDR1 MNHNS and CDR2 SASEGT. The CDR3 region has the DNA TGTGCCAGCAGTGCTCGGACAGTCCGGGACCCGAAGGGGAGTGAGCAGTTCTTC. Translation: CASSARTVRDPKGSEQFF.

The rearrangement joins TRBV24-1 to TRBJ2-3, with D tentatively TRBD1 (6 bases). V gave up 6 bases and J gave up 2 bases, with 11 bases separating them. CDR3 size: 14 residues. Germline V CDR1 and CDR2: KGHDR, SFDVKD. The CDR3 here is CATSPGQSTDTQYF. For the CDR3, the DNA is TGTGCCACCAGTCCAGGACAGTCCACAGATACGCAGTATTTT.

This clonotype was seen ten or more times. This chain uses TRBV3-1 with TRBJ1-1; D is unresolved. This CDR3 contains 14 residues. The V and J ends lost 2 bases and 5 bases respectively, with 12 bases between them. Germline V lookup: CDR1 LGHDT, CDR2 YNNKEL (reference sequence). DNA of the CDR3: TGTGCCAGCAGCCAAAATCTTGGTGGGACTGAAGCTTTCTTT. This codes for CASSQNLGGTEAFF.

This clonotype was seen more than once but under ten times. The rearrangement links TRBV6-1 to TRBJ2-5; 9 nucleotides match TRBD2. In germline, CDR1 is MNHNS, CDR2 SASEGT. There are 13 residues in the CDR3. Trimming cost V 8 bases and J 5 bases; bases outside gene matches: 6. CDR3 sequence reads: CASGLANMETQYF. CDR3 sequence (DNA): TGTGCCAGCGGACTAGCGAATATGGAGACCCAGTACTTC.

This clonotype has a count of ten or more. The genes are TRBV12-5 and TRBJ2-1; TRBD1 might be the D (6 bases). V shed 0 bases and J shed 1 base, with 22 bases lying between them. CDR1 and CDR2 from the germline V gene are LGHNT and FRNRAP. The CDR3 totals 20 residues. DNA of the CDR3: TGTGCTAGTGGTTTGGTACGGTCAGCAGGGGTTCTAGGATCCTACAATGAGCAGTTCTTC. Amino acids: CASGLVRSAGVLGSYNEQFF.

This clonotype was found a few times. The chain has TRBV19 and TRBJ2-1; 7 nucleotides agree with TRBD2. The germline V gene encodes CDR1 LNHDA and CDR2 SQIVND (reference sequence). Trimming cost V 3 bases and J 0 bases; bases outside gene matches: 5. This CDR3 has 16 residues. CDR3 loop: CASSMCGRCSYNEQFF. The CDR3 DNA reads TGTGCCAGTAGTATGTGCGGGAGATGCTCCTACAATGAGCAGTTCTTC.

This clonotype has a count of ten or more. J is TRBJ1-2 and V is TRBV18; TRBD1 matches 12 bases. Germline CDR1 and CDR2: KGHSH and LQKENI. The V and J ends lost 0 bases and 1 base, in that order; junction bases with no gene match: 6. The CDR3 is 18 amino acids. The DNA for the CDR3 is TGTGCCAGCTCACCACCTCCCGGGACAGGGGGCCTTAACTATGGCTACACCTTC. It specifies CASSPPPGTGGLNYGYTF.

As to this clonotype: Mismatch with germline at one junction end may stem from a read error. CDR3 amino acids: CASSFHGGSNQPQRF. The CDR3 DNA sequence: TGTGCCAGCAGCTTTCACGGAGGGAGCAATCAGCCCCAGCGTTTT. The V and J genes are TRBV11-2 and TRBJ1-5; D not resolved. The CDR3 is 15 amino acids. Germline-derived CDR1 and CDR2 are SGHAT and FQNNGV.

The table lists this clonotype with many counts. The chain carries TRBV11-3 and TRBJ2-7; weak D call: TRBD2 (6 bases). The V and J ends lost 5 bases and 5 bases respectively, with 16 bases between them. The germline V gene encodes CDR1 SGHNT and CDR2 YENEEA. There are 14 residues in the CDR3. The CDR3 loop reads CASSLSGPRDEQYF. The CDR3 coding sequence is TGTGCCAGCAGCCTTAGCGGCCCTCGAGACGAGCAGTACTTC.